This TCR beta chain was recovered during a study of cytomegalovirus exposure and HLA in healthy donors. The overall study: An early data release held tens of millions of unique TCRs from HLA-typed donors. Regarding the study as a whole: The productive fraction for most TCR beta V segments was about 87% or about 30% in an earlier analysis. Sequencing depth roughly uniform across donors was assumed in presence/absence analyses.

CDR1 and CDR2 from the germline V gene are SGHTA and FQGTGA. The CDR3 consists of 17 residues. With V trimmed by 3 bases and J by 3 bases, 10 bases remained unmatched. The PCR had 60 Vbeta and 13 Jbeta primers. Clones were read by immunoSEQ multiplex PCR, and TCRdb kept only the in-frame ones, dropping some. The sample records about 200,000 clones, 79% being singletons. This clone has a single count. Antigen: not known. V is TRBV7-3 and J is TRBJ2-1; 8 positions agree with TRBD2. The sample taken for sequencing was PBMCs. The source of this sequence is a woman between 45 and 60 years old in good health and CMV-seronegative. The CDR3 loop is CASSFLEAGGYYNEQFF. The CDR3 nucleotides are TGTGCCAGCAGCTTTCTTGAGGCGGGAGGTTACTACAATGAGCAGTTCTTC.